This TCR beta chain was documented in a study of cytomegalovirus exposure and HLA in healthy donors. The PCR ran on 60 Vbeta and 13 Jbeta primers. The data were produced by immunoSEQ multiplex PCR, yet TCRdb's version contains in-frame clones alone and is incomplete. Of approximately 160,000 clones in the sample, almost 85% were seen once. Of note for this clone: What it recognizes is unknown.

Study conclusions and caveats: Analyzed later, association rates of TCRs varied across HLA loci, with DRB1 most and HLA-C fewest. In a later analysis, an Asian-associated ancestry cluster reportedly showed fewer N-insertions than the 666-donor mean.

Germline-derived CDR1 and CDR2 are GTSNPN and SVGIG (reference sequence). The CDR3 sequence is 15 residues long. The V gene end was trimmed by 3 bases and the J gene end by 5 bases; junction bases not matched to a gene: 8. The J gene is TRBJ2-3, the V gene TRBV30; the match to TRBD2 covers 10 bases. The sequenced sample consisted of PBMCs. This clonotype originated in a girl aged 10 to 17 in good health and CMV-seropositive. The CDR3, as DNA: TGTGCCTGGAGCGCAAGCGGGGGGGCCGGAGATACGCAGTATTTT. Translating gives CAWSASGGAGDTQYF.